This TCR beta chain stems from a study of beta chain features in type 1 diabetes. Findings and caveats of the study: Moderately but significantly shorter TCRB CDR3s were found in Type 1 diabetes patients in all four CD4+ subsets.

Comment on this clone: The antigen is undetermined.

The CDR3 is 14 amino acids. V lost 5 bases and J 3 bases, leaving 14 bases between the germline ends. Germline CDR1 reads SGHTA; CDR2 reads FQGNSA. Every isolated RNA sample was fully reverse transcribed, so sequencing captured expressed TCRB transcripts. Assay used: immunoSEQ multiplex PCR; TCRdb lists only in-frame clones, some missing. The sample carries around 300,000 clones, 8% recorded once. The sample taken for sequencing was central memory CD4+ T cells from blood. The sequence was collected from a woman between 18 and 29 years old in good health. The rearrangement links TRBV7-2 to TRBJ2-7, with D possibly matching TRBD1 (6 bases). CDR3 in amino acids: CASSQQGPLYEQYF. For the CDR3, the DNA is TGTGCCAGCAGCCAACAGGGTCCCCTCTACGAGCAGTACTTC.